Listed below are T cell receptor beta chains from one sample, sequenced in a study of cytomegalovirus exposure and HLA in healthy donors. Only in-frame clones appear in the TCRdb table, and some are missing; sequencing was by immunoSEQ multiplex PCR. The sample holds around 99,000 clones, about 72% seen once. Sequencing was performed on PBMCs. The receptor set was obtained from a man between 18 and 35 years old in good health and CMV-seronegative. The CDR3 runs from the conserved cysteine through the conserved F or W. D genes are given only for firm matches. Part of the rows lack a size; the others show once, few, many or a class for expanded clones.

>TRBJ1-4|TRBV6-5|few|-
CASSYSQGTNEKLFF
TGTGCCAGCAGTTACTCGCAGGGCACTAATGAAAAACTGTTTTTT
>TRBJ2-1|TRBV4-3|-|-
CASSQEPGHHNEQFF
TGCGCCAGCAGCCAAGAACCGGGACACCACAATGAGCAGTTCTTC
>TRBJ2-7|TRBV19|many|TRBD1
CASSTYRGRAYEQYF
TGTGCCAGTAGTACGTACAGGGGCCGAGCCTACGAGCAGTACTTC
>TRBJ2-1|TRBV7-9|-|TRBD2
CASSLTGGGYNEQFF
TGTGCCAGCAGCTTAACTGGCGGGGGGTACAATGAGCAGTTCTTC
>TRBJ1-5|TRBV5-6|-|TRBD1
CASSSPDRGLSQPQHF
TGTGCCAGCAGCTCCCCCGACAGGGGGCTTAGTCAGCCCCAGCATTTT
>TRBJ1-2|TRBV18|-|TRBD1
CASLPGTGVPNYGYTF
TGTGCCAGCCTTCCCGGGACAGGCGTTCCTAACTATGGCTACACCTTC
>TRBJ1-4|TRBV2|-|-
CASIEGMGSREKLFF
TGTGCCAGCATTGAGGGGATGGGGAGTCGGGAAAAACTGTTTTTT
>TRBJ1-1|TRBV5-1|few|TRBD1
CASSLGTGEAFF
TGCGCCAGCAGCCTTGGGACAGGTGAAGCTTTCTTT
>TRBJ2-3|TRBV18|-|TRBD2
CASSPLSLAENKGGTDTQYF
TGTGCCAGCTCACCACTATCACTAGCGGAAAATAAAGGGGGCACAGATACGCAGTATTTT
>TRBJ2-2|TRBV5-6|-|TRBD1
CASSSEGRGHTGELFF
TGTGCCAGCAGCTCGGAGGGCAGGGGGCACACCGGGGAGCTGTTTTTT
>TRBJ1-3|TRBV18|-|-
CASSLKDTSSGNTIYF
TGTGCCAGCTCCCTAAAGGACACGAGCTCTGGAAACACCATATATTTT
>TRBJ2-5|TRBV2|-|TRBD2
CASSKTTSGGETQYF
TGTGCCAGCAGTAAAACGACTAGCGGGGGAGAGACCCAGTACTTC
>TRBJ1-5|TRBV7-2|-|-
CASSLGRGNNQPQHF
TGTGCCAGCAGCCTAGGCCGGGGGAACAATCAGCCCCAGCATTTT
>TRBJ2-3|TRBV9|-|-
CASSVFTGTDTQYF
TGTGCCAGCAGCGTCTTCACAGGGACAGATACGCAGTATTTT
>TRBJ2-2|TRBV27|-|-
CASSFEGLGGELFF
TGTGCCAGCAGTTTCGAGGGTCTGGGCGGGGAGCTGTTTTTT
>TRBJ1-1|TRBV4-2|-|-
CASSQDLGGQAFF
TGTGCCAGCAGCCAAGATTTGGGGGGACAAGCTTTCTTT
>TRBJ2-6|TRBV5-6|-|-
CASSLAGSGANVLTF
TGTGCCAGCAGTCTGGCGGGGTCTGGGGCCAACGTCCTGACTTTC
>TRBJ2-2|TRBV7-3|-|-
CASSTIDSPGGELFF
TGTGCCAGCAGCACAATCGACAGTCCCGGCGGGGAGCTGTTTTTT
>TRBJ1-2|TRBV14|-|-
CASSQDPGTNYGYTF
TGTGCCAGCAGCCAAGATCCAGGAACTAACTATGGCTACACCTTC
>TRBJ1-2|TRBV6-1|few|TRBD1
CASSEVTGDYYGYTF
TGTGCCAGCAGTGAGGTAACAGGGGACTACTATGGCTACACCTTC
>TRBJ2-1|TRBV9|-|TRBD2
CASSVVGSGRTEQFF
TGTGCCAGCAGCGTAGTAGGTAGCGGGAGGACCGAGCAGTTCTTC
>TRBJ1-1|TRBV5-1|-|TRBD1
CASSRGQGYTEAFF
TGCGCCAGCAGCAGGGGACAGGGGTACACTGAAGCTTTCTTT
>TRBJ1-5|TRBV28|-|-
CASSLPGAQHF
TGTGCCAGCAGCCTCCCCGGGGCCCAGCATTTT
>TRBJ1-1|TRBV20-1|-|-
CSARDGGKAFF
TGCAGTGCTAGAGATGGGGGGAAAGCTTTCTTT
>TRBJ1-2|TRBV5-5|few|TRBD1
CASRGQGNGYTF
TGTGCCAGCAGAGGACAGGGTAATGGCTACACCTTC
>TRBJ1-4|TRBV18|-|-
CATTPSSTFEKLFF
TGTGCCACCACCCCTAGCAGTACCTTTGAAAAACTGTTTTTT
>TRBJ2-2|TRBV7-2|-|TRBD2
CASSLVLAGGRNTGELFF
TGTGCCAGCAGCTTAGTATTAGCGGGGGGGCGGAACACCGGGGAGCTGTTTTTT
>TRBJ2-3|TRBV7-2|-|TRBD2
CASSQGLRSTDTQYF
TGTGCCAGCAGCCAGGGACTACGAAGCACAGATACGCAGTATTTT
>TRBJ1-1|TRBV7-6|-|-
CASSLLRGTSNTEAFF
TGTGCCAGCAGCCTCCTCCGAGGAACCTCGAACACTGAAGCTTTCTTT
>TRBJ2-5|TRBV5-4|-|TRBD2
CASSLGGGETQYF
TGTGCCAGCAGCTTAGGCGGGGGAGAGACCCAGTACTTC
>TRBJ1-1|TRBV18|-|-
CASSPFMSGDTEAFF
TGTGCCAGCTCACCATTTATGAGCGGAGACACTGAAGCTTTCTTT
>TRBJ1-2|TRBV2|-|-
CASRNDRSYGYTF
TGTGCCAGCAGAAACGACAGGTCATATGGCTACACCTTC
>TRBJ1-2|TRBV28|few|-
CASSTRPLYGYTF
TGTGCCAGCAGTACGAGGCCCTTATATGGCTACACCTTC
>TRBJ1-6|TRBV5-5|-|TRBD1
CASSFRIWDSYNSPLHF
TGTGCCAGCAGCTTTAGGATCTGGGACAGTTATAATTCACCCCTCCACTTT
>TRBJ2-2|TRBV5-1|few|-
CASSQRGGAGGELFF
TGCGCCAGCAGCCAGAGAGGGGGGGCTGGCGGGGAGCTGTTTTTT
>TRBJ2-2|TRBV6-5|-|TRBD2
CASSALAGAGELFF
TGTGCCAGCAGTGCCCTAGCGGGGGCCGGGGAGCTGTTTTTT
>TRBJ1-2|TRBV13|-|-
CASSTHPRHGYTF
TGTGCCAGCAGTACCCACCCCAGGCATGGCTACACCTTC
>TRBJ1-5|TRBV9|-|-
CASSVGGLSNQPQHF
TGTGCCAGCAGCGTAGGAGGGCTGAGCAATCAGCCCCAGCATTTT
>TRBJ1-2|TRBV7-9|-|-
CASTQGYGYTF
TGTGCCAGCACGCAGGGTTATGGCTACACCTTC
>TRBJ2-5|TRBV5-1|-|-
CASSSGYQETQYF
TGCGCCAGCAGCAGCGGGTACCAAGAGACCCAGTACTTC
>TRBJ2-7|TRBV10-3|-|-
CATQGQSYEQYF
TGTGCCACCCAGGGACAATCCTACGAGCAGTACTTC
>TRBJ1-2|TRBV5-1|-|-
CACSPRTNGYTF
TGCGCCTGCAGCCCCCGGACAAATGGCTACACCTTC
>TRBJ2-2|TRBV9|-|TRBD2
CASRQSGGSNTGELFF
TGTGCCAGCAGACAGAGCGGGGGATCGAACACCGGGGAGCTGTTTTTT
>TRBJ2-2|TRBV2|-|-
CASSPLRDPNTGELFF
TGTGCCAGCAGCCCCCTGCGGGACCCGAACACCGGGGAGCTGTTTTTT
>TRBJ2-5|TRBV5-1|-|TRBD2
CASSLTTSGVETQYF
TGCGCCAGCAGCCTCACAACTAGCGGGGTAGAGACCCAGTACTTC
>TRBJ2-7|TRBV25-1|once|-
CASSEWKDGGSVQYF
TGTGCCAGCAGTGAATGGAAGGACGGTGGGAGTGTGCAGTACTTC
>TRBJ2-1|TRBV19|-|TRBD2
CASSTQRWERGTYNEQFF
TGTGCCAGTAGTACCCAACGGTGGGAGCGGGGAACCTACAATGAGCAGTTCTTC